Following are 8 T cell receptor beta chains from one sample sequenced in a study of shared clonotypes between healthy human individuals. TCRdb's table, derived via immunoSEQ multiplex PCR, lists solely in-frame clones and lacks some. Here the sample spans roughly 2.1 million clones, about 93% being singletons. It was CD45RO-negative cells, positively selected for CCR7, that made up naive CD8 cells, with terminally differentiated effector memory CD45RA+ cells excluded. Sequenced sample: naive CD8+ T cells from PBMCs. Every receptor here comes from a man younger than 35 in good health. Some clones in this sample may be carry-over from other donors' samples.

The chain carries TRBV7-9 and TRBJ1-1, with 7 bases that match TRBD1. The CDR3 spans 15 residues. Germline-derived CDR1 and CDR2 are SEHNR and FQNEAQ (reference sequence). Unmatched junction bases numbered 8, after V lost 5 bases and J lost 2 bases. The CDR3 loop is CASSHRQGRNTEAFF. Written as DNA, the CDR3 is TGTGCCAGCAGCCACCGACAGGGACGAAACACTGAAGCTTTCTTT.

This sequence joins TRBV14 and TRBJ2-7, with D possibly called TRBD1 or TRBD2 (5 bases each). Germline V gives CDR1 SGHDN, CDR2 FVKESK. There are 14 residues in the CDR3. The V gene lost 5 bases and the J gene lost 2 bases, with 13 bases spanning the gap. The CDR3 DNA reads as TGTGCCAGCAGCGAGGGGCGGGCCCCCTACGAGCAGTACTTC. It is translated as CASSEGRAPYEQYF.

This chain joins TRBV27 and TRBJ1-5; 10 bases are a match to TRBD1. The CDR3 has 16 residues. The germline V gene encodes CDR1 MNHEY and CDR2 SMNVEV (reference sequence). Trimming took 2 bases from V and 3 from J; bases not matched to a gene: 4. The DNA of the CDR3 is TGTGCCAGCAGTTTAGGACAGGGGGAAGTCAATCAGCCCCAGCATTTT. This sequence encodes CASSLGQGEVNQPQHF.

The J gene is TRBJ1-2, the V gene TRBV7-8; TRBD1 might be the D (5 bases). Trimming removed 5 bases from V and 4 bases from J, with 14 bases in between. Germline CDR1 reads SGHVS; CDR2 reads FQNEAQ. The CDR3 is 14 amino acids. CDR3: CASSPPARVYGYTF. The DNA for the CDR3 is TGTGCCAGCAGCCCCCCGGCCAGGGTCTATGGCTACACCTTC. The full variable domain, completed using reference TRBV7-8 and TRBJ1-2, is GAGVSQSPRYKVAKRGQDVALRCDPISGHVSLFWYQQALGQGPEFLTYFQNEAQLDKSGLPSDRFFAERPEGSVSTLKIQRTQQEDSAVYLCASSPPARVYGYTFGSGTRLTVV.

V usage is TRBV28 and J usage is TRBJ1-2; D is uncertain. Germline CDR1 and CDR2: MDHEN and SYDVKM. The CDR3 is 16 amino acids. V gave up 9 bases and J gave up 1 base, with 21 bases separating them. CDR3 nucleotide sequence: TGTGCCAGTCACGGGCCTTCCAGCCAGCTTAACTATGGCTACACCTTC. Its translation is CASHGPSSQLNYGYTF.

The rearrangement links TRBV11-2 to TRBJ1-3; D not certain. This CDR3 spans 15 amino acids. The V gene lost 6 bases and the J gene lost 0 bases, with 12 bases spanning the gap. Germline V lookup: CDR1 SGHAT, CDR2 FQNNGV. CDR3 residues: CASSINYFSGNTIYF. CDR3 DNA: TGTGCCAGCAGTATAAACTATTTCTCTGGAAACACCATATATTTT.

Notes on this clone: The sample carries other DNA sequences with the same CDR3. In nucleotides, the CDR3 is TGTGCCAGTAGTATAGTGGGGAATCAGCCCCAGCATTTT. Its protein product is CASSIVGNQPQHF. The chain carries TRBV19 and TRBJ1-5; D not certain. Germline assignment: CDR1 LNHDA and CDR2 SQIVND (reference sequence). V lost 1 base and J lost 4, with 5 bases in between. The CDR3 is 13 residues long.

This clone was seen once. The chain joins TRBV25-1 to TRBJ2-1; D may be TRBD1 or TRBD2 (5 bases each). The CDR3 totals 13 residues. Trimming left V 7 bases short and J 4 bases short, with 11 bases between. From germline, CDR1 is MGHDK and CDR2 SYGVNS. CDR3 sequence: CASTRAGYNEQFF. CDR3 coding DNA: TGTGCCAGCACCAGGGCGGGTTACAATGAGCAGTTCTTC.